The 20 T cell receptor beta chains below all came from one sample that was sequenced in a study of cytomegalovirus exposure and HLA in healthy donors. PCR employed 60 Vbeta and 13 Jbeta primers. Clones were read by immunoSEQ multiplex PCR, and TCRdb kept only the in-frame ones, dropping some. The repertoire includes around 130,000 clones, 70% to 75% of them detected once, and roughly 2% sits in the top ten. The material sequenced was PBMCs. The receptors were sampled from a woman in her thirties or forties in good health and CMV-seropositive.

The rearrangement uses TRBV25-1 and TRBJ1-1; TRBD1 is a possible D gene (6 bases). This CDR3 region has 14 residues. Germline V gene sequence: CDR1 MGHDK, CDR2 SYGVNS. Trimming stripped 6 bases from V and 1 base from J, with 12 bases between. CDR3 sequence: CASRPQGANTEAFF. The CDR3 nucleotides are TGTGCCAGCAGACCACAGGGCGCGAACACTGAAGCTTTCTTT.

The genes are TRBV5-8 and TRBJ2-3, with TRBD2 matching over 9 bases. This CDR3 region has 16 residues. Trimming at V came to 4 bases and at J to 4 bases, leaving 10 bases not matched to a gene. From germline, CDR1 is SGHTS and CDR2 YDEGEE. The CDR3 DNA reads as TGTGCCAGCAGCCCGTGGGAGGCGGGGGGGGCAGATACGCAGTATTTT. Translation gives CASSPWEAGGADTQYF.

This rearrangement joins TRBV29-1 to TRBJ2-3; 14 positions agree with TRBD2. Trimming took 5 bases from V and 3 from J; bases not matched to a gene: 13. The CDR3 spans 18 residues. Per the germline V gene, CDR1 is SQVTM and CDR2 is ANQGSEA. The CDR3 sequence: CSVRGTSGRSVATDTQYF. CDR3 in DNA: TGCAGCGTTAGAGGGACTAGCGGGAGATCGGTGGCGACAGATACGCAGTATTTT.

The CDR3 protein is CASSREGANYGYTF. DNA of the CDR3: TGCGCCAGCAGCCGAGAAGGGGCTAACTATGGCTACACCTTC. V is TRBV4-1 and J is TRBJ1-2; D is possibly TRBD1 (5 bases). The CDR3 has 14 residues. The V end was cut by 4 bases, the J end by 0 bases, with 9 bases between. The germline gives CDR1 MGHRA, CDR2 YSYEKL.

J is TRBJ1-2 and V is TRBV28; D not certain. The CDR3 totals 12 residues. Germline V gene sequence: CDR1 MDHEN, CDR2 SYDVKM. V lost 6 bases and J 6 bases, leaving 11 bases between the germline ends. The CDR3 is CASRTSVDGYTF. The CDR3 bases are TGTGCCAGCAGAACCAGCGTGGATGGCTACACCTTC.

The rearrangement joins TRBV28 to TRBJ1-6; D is uncertain. V dropped 2 bases and J dropped 7 bases, with 9 bases sitting between them. This CDR3 spans 14 amino acids. Per the germline V gene, CDR1 is MDHEN and CDR2 is SYDVKM. The CDR3 DNA reads as TGTGCCAGCAGTTTAGGCCTGTCCAATTCACCCCTCCACTTT. Protein sequence: CASSLGLSNSPLHF.

The rearrangement joins TRBV19 to TRBJ2-5, with a weak D call TRBD2 (6 bases). The assigned J gene may be wrong: the sequence end matches TRBJ2-7 better. Germline V gives CDR1 LNHDA, CDR2 SQIVND (reference sequence). The CDR3 sequence is 15 residues long. This CDR3 is CASSASLAHTYEQYF. CDR3 coding DNA: TGTGCCAGTAGTGCCTCACTAGCTCATACCTACGAGCAGTACTTC.

The chain uses TRBV2 and TRBJ2-5; 10 bases align to TRBD2. V gave up 8 bases and J gave up 0 bases; unmatched junction bases: 6. Germline V gene sequence: CDR1 SNHLY, CDR2 FYNNEI. The CDR3 has 15 amino acids. The CDR3 loop is CASHRTSGDQETQYF. As DNA, the CDR3 is TGTGCCAGCCACCGGACTAGCGGTGACCAAGAGACCCAGTACTTC.

The chain recombines TRBV25-1 with TRBJ1-1; TRBD1 aligns across 8 bases. In germline, CDR1 is MGHDK, CDR2 SYGVNS. The CDR3 covers 15 residues. V shed 4 bases, J shed 5 bases, and the junction held 9 bases outside the gene matches. The CDR3, as DNA: TGTGCCAGCAGTGCTCCCAGGGGGCAAGAGACTGAAGCTTTCTTT. Protein: CASSAPRGQETEAFF.

This chain links TRBV4-3 with TRBJ2-1; the match to TRBD2 covers 12 bases. V gave up 1 base and J gave up 9 bases; unmatched junction bases: 4. This CDR3 has 15 residues. Germline CDR1 and CDR2: LGHNA and YSLEER. This chain's CDR3 is CASSQASGGGREQFF. CDR3 DNA: TGCGCCAGCAGCCAAGCTAGCGGGGGGGGACGTGAGCAGTTCTTC.

The CDR3 sequence: CASSPGSYEQYF. For the CDR3, the DNA is TGTGCCAGCTCACCTGGGAGCTACGAGCAGTACTTC. The rearrangement links TRBV18 to TRBJ2-7; tentatively, D is TRBD2 (5 bases). The CDR3 sequence is 12 residues long. V was clipped by 3 bases and J by 3 bases, with 6 bases between them. The V gene's germline CDR1 is KGHSH and CDR2 LQKENI.

A few counts support this clone. The chain is built from TRBV4-2 and TRBJ1-5, with D possibly TRBD1 on 5 matching bases. The germline V gene encodes CDR1 LGHNA and CDR2 YNFKEQ. V gave up 0 bases and J gave up 6 bases, with 15 bases separating them. The CDR3 is 16 amino acids. The CDR3 DNA sequence: TGTGCCAGCAGCCAAGAGTCCCAGGGAAGGGGTCAGCCCCAGCATTTT. Its protein is CASSQESQGRGQPQHF.

The chain employs TRBV7-2 and TRBJ2-1; maybe TRBD2 (5 bases). CDR3 length: 17 residues. Germline V CDR1 and CDR2: SGHTA, FQGNSA. Between the trimmed V and J ends, which lost 5 bases and 0 bases, there was a span of 17 bases. The CDR3 is CASSPRSGKSSYNEQFF. In DNA form, the CDR3 reads TGTGCCAGCAGCCCTCGTTCGGGGAAGAGCTCCTACAATGAGCAGTTCTTC.

The CDR3 sequence is CASSSEPDRFSYEQYF. CDR3 DNA: TGTGCCAGCAGCTCCGAACCAGACAGGTTCTCCTACGAGCAGTACTTC. The chain combines TRBV11-2 with TRBJ2-7, with D maybe TRBD1 (6 bases). V dropped 4 bases and J dropped 0 bases, with 16 bases sitting between them. Germline CDR1 is SGHAT and CDR2 is FQNNGV. There are 16 residues in the CDR3.

The J gene is TRBJ2-3, the V gene TRBV27, with D possibly matching TRBD2 (5 bases). The CDR3 sequence is 14 residues long. The V gene lost 2 bases and the J gene lost 2 bases, with 8 bases spanning the gap. Per germline, CDR1 MNHEY and CDR2 SMNVEV (reference sequence). The CDR3 reads CASSLRGNTDTQYF. CDR3 nucleotides: TGTGCCAGCAGTTTAAGAGGGAACACAGATACGCAGTATTTT.

J is TRBJ2-1 and V is TRBV19; 13 bases align to TRBD2. Trimming cost V 2 bases and J 1 base; bases outside gene matches: 5. CDR1 is LNHDA, CDR2 SQIVND, per germline (reference sequence). This CDR3 spans 18 amino acids. In DNA, the CDR3 is TGTGCCAGTAGTATAACTAGCGGGGGGGTTACTTCCTACAATGAGCAGTTCTTC. Encoded protein: CASSITSGGVTSYNEQFF.

The gene calls are TRBV6-5 and TRBJ1-1; 8 bases are a match to TRBD1. V lost 3 bases and J lost 5; bases outside the gene matches: 8. The CDR3 has 15 residues. CDR1 and CDR2 (germline): MNHEY, SVGAGI. The CDR3 DNA is TGTGCCAGCAGTTATTCGACAGGGGTGGGAACTGAAGCTTTCTTT. This gives the protein CASSYSTGVGTEAFF.

The rearrangement joins TRBV11-3 to TRBJ2-1, with D possibly TRBD1 on 5 matching bases. CDR3 size: 14 residues. Per germline, CDR1 SGHNT and CDR2 YENEEA. V was cut by 4 bases and J by 6 bases, with 13 bases left in between. The CDR3 spells CASSSPREPNEQFF. The CDR3 DNA reads as TGTGCCAGCAGCTCCCCCAGGGAACCCAATGAGCAGTTCTTC.

This sequence joins TRBV19 and TRBJ2-1; 8 bases match TRBD2. V shed 6 bases and J 9 bases; nucleotides not matched to a gene: 10. This CDR3 is 14 amino acids long. Germline V gene data show CDR1 as LNHDA and CDR2 as SQIVND (reference sequence). The DNA for the CDR3 is TGTGCCAGTAGCCGGGGAGCGGGAGTCCGTGAGCAGTTCTTC. Amino acid sequence: CASSRGAGVREQFF.

The chain is built from TRBV5-1 and TRBJ2-2, with a tentative D call TRBD2 (6 bases). Germline CDR1 reads SGHRS; CDR2 reads YFSETQ. Trimming removed 5 bases at V and 5 bases at J, with 16 bases between. This CDR3 comprises 15 residues. CDR3 in amino acids: CASRGTGGLTGELFF. In DNA form, the CDR3 reads TGCGCCAGCAGGGGGACCGGGGGTTTGACCGGGGAGCTGTTTTTT.